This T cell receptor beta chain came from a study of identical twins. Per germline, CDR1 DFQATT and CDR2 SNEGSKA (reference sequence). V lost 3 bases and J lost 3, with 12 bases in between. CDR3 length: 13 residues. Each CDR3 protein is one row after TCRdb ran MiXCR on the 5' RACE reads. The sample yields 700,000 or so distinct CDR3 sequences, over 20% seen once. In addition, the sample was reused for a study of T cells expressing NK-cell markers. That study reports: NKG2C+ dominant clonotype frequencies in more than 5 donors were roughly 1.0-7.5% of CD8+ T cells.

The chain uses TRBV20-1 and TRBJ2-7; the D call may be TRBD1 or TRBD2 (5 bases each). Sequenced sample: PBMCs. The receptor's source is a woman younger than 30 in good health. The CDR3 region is CSASAGSDYEQYF. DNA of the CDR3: TGCAGTGCTAGCGCAGGGAGTGACTACGAGCAGTACTTC.